This T cell receptor beta chain was found in a study of cytomegalovirus exposure and HLA in healthy donors. Whole-study results and caveats: Being productive about 87% or about 30% of the time was typical of most TCR beta V segments in an earlier analysis. Rare TCR sequences dominated, though some public TCRs recurred in many donors. Clonal expansion, a later analysis showed, was greater in HLA-associated TCR beta chains than in equally common others.

The germline V gene has CDR1 MDHEN and CDR2 SYDVKM. V gave up 6 bases and J gave up 0 bases; unmatched junction bases: 10. The CDR3 is 17 amino acids. This clone was observed a handful of times. Its antigen is unknown. With 60 Vbeta and 13 Jbeta primers, the PCR was carried out. As processed by the authors: The count from a later analysis was about 80 million unique TCR beta chains, around 10 million of them shared. Repertoires were generated with immunoSEQ multiplex PCR, while TCRdb's copy carries only in-frame clones and drops some. Clone size and V and J calls were adopted from that table, with D and trimming inferred from the DNA. The sample holds fewer than 200,000 clones, approximately 77% seen once.

The chain has TRBV28 and TRBJ1-3, with TRBD1 identical over 8 bases. The sample consisted of PBMCs. This TCR was recovered from a male donor in good health and CMV-seronegative. For the CDR3, the DNA is TGTGCCAGCAGGGCCGGGGACAGGATTAACTCTGGAAACACCATATATTTT. It translates to CASRAGDRINSGNTIYF.